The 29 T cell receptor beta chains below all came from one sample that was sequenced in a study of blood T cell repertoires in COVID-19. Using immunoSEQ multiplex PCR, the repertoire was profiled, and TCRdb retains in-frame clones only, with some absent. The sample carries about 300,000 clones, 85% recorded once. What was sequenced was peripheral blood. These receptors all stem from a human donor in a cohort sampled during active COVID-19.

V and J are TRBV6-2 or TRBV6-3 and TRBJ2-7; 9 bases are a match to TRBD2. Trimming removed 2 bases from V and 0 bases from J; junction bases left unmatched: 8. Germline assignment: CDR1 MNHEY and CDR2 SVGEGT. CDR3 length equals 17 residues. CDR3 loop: CASSYPTSGISSYEQYF. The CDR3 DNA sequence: TGTGCCAGCAGTTACCCGACTAGCGGAATAAGCTCCTACGAGCAGTACTTC.

The CDR3 sequence is CASSRGGLLGVYEQYF. Written as DNA, the CDR3 is TGCGCCAGCAGCCGCGGGGGGTTACTCGGGGTCTACGAGCAGTACTTC. This chain links TRBV5-1 with TRBJ2-7; the match to TRBD2 covers 8 bases. CDR3 length: 16 amino acids. Germline V lookup: CDR1 SGHRS, CDR2 YFSETQ. The junction had 12 bases not matched to a gene; V was cut back by 4 bases and J by 3 bases.

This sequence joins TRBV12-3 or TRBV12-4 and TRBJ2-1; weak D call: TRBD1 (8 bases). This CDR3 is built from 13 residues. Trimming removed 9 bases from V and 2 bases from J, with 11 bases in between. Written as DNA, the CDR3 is TGTGCCAGTACAGGGGGGGCCTACAATGAGCAGTTCTTC. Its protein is CASTGGAYNEQFF.

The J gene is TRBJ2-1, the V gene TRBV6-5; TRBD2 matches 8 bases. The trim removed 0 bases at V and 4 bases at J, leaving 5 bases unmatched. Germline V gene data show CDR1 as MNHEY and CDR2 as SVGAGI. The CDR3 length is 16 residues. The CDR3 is CASSYSRVAGYNEQFF. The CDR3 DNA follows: TGTGCCAGCAGTTACTCGAGGGTAGCGGGGTACAATGAGCAGTTCTTC.

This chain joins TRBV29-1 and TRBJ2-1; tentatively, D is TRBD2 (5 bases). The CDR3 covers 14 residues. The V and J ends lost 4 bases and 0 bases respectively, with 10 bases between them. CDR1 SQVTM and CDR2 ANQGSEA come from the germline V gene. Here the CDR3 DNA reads TGCAGCGTTGTCGCGGGTAGCTCCTACAATGAGCAGTTCTTC. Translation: CSVVAGSSYNEQFF.

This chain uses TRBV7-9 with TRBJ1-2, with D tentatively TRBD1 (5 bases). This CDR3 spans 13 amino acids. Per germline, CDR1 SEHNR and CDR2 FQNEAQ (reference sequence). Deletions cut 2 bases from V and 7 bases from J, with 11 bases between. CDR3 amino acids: CASSLRGRGGYTF. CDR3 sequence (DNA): TGTGCCAGCAGCTTAAGGGGCCGCGGTGGCTACACCTTC. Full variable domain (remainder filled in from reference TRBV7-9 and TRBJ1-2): DTGVSQNPRHKITKRGQNVTFRCDPISEHNRLYWYRQTLGQGPEFLTYFQNEAQLEKSRLLSDRFSAERPKGSFSTLEIQRTEQGDSAMYLCASSLRGRGGYTFGSGTRLTVV.

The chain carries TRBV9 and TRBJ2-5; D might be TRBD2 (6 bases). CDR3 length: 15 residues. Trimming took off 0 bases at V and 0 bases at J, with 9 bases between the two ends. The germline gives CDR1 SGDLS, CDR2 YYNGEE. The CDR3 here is CASSVGREYQETQYF. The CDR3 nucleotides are TGTGCCAGCAGCGTAGGCCGGGAGTACCAAGAGACCCAGTACTTC.

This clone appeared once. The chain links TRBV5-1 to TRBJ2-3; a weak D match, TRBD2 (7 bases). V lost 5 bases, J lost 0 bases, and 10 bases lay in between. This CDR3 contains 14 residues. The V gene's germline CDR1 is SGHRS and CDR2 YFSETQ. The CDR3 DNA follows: TGCGCCAGCAGTAAGGGGGGGAGCACAGATACGCAGTATTTT. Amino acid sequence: CASSKGGSTDTQYF.

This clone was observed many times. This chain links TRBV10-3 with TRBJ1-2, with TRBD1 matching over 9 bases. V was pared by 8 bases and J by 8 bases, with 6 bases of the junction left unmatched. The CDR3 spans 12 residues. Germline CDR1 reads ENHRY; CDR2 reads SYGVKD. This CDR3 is CAIFDRGEGYTF. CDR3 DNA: TGTGCCATCTTTGACAGGGGGGAGGGCTACACCTTC.

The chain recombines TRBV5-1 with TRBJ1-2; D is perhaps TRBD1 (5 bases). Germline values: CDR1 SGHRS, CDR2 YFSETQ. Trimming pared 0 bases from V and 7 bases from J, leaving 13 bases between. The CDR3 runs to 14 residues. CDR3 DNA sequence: TGCGCCAGCAGCTTGGGTGGGGCGGGGAGTGGCTACACCTTC. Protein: CASSLGGAGSGYTF.

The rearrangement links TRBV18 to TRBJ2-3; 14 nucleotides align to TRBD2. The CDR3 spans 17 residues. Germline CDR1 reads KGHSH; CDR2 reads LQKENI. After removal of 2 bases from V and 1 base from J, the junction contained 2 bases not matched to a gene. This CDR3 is CASSPSGLAGGTDTQYF. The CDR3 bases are TGTGCCAGCTCACCATCGGGACTAGCGGGAGGCACAGATACGCAGTATTTT.

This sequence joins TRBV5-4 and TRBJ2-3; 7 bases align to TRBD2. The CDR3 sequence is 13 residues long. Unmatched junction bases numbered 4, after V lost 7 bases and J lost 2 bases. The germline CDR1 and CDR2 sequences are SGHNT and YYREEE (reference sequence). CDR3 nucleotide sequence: TGTGCCAGCGGGGACTACCTCACAGATACGCAGTATTTT. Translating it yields CASGDYLTDTQYF.

The CDR3 DNA is TGTGCCAGCAGACCTCTAGCGGGAGAGAACATTCAGTACTTC. Its protein is CASRPLAGENIQYF. This chain joins TRBV7-9 and TRBJ2-4, with TRBD2 identical over 10 bases. From germline, CDR1 is SEHNR and CDR2 FQNEAQ (reference sequence). V was clipped by 6 bases and J by 7 bases; unmatched bases: 6. The CDR3 sequence is 14 residues long. Looking up the rest from reference TRBV7-9 and TRBJ2-4 gives the full variable domain: DTGVSQNPRHKITKRGQNVTFRCDPISEHNRLYWYRQTLGQGPEFLTYFQNEAQLEKSRLLSDRFSAERPKGSFSTLEIQRTEQGDSAMYLCASRPLAGENIQYFGAGTRLSVL.

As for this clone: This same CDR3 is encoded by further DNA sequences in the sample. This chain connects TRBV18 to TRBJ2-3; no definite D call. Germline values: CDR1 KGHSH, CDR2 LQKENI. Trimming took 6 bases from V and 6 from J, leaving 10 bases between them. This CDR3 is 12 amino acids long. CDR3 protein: CASSPSGDTQYF. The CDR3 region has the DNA TGTGCCAGCTCCCCCTCCGGGGATACGCAGTATTTT.

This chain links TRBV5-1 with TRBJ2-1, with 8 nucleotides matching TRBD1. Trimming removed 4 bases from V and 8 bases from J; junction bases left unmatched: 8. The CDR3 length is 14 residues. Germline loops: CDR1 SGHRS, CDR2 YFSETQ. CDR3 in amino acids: CASSKGQGGDEQFF. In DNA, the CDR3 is TGCGCCAGCAGCAAAGGACAGGGTGGGGATGAGCAGTTCTTC.

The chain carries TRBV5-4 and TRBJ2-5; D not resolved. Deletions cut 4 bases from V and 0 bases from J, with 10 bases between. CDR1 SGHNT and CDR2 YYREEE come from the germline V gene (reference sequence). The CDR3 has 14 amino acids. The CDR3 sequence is CASSPSQNQETQYF. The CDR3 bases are TGTGCCAGCAGCCCCTCTCAGAACCAAGAGACCCAGTACTTC.

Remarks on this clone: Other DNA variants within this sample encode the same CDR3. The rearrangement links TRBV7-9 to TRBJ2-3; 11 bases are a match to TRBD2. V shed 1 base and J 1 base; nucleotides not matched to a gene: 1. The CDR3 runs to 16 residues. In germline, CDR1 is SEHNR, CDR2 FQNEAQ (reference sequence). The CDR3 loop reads CASSLELAGGTDTQYF. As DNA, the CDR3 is TGTGCCAGCAGCTTAGAACTAGCGGGAGGCACAGATACGCAGTATTTT.

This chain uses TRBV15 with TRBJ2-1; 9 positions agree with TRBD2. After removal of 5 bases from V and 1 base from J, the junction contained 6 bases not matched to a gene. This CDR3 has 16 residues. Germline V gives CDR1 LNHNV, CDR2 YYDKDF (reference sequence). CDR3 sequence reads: CATSASGKRSYNEQFF. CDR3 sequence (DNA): TGTGCCACCAGCGCTAGCGGGAAAAGGTCCTACAATGAGCAGTTCTTC.

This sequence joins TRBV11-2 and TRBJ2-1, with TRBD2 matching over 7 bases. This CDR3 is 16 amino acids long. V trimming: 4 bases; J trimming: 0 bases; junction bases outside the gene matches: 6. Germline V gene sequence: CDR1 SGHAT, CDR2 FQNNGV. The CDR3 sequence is CASSYRSGLSYNEQFF. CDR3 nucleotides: TGTGCCAGCAGCTACCGTAGCGGGCTCTCCTACAATGAGCAGTTCTTC.

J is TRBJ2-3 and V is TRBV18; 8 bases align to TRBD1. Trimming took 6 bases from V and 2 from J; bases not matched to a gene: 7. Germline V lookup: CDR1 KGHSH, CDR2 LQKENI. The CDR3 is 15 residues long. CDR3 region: CASSPGTGTTDTQYF. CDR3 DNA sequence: TGTGCCAGCTCCCCAGGGACAGGTACCACAGATACGCAGTATTTT.

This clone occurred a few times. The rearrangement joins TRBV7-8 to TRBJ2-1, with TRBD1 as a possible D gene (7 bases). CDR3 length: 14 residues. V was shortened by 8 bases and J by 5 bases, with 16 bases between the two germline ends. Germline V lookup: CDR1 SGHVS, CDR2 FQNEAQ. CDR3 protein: CASAGTAWNNEQFF. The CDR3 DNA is TGTGCCAGCGCGGGGACAGCCTGGAACAATGAGCAGTTCTTC.

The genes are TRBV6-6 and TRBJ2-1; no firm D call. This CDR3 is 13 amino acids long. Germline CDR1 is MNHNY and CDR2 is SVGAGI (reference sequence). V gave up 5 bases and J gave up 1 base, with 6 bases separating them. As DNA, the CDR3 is TGTGCCAGCAGTCGACAATCCTACAATGAGCAGTTCTTC. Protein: CASSRQSYNEQFF.

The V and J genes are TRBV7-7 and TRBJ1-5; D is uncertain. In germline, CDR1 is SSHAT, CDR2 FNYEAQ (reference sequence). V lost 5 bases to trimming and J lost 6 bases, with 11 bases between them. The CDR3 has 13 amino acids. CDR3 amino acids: CASSAERGQPQHF. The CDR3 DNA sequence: TGTGCCAGCAGCGCAGAACGGGGTCAGCCCCAGCATTTT.

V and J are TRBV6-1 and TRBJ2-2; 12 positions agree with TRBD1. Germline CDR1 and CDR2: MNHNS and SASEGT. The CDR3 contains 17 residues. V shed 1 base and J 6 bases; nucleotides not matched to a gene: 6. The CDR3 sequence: CASSEVGGQGAPGELFF. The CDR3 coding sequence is TGTGCCAGCAGTGAAGTGGGGGGACAGGGGGCGCCCGGGGAGCTGTTTTTT.

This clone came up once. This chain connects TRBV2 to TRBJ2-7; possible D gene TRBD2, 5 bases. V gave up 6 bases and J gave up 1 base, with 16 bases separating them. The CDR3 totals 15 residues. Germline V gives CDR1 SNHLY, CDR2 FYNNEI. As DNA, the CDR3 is TGTGCCAGCAGGGGTACTAGTAGGCCGTCCTACGAGCAGTACTTC. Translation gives CASRGTSRPSYEQYF.

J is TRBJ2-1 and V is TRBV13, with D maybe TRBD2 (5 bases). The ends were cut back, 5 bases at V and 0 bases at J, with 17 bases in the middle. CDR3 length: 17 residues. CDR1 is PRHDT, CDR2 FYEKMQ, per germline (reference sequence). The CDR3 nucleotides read TGTGCCAGCAGCCGAACCCCGGGGTTAAGCTCCTACAATGAGCAGTTCTTC. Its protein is CASSRTPGLSSYNEQFF.

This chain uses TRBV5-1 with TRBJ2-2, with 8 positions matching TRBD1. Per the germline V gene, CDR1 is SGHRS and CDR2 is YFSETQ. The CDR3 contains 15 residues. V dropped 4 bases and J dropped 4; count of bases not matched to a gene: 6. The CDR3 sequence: CASSHGQGLTGELFF. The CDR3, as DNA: TGCGCCAGCAGCCACGGACAGGGTCTCACCGGGGAGCTGTTTTTT.

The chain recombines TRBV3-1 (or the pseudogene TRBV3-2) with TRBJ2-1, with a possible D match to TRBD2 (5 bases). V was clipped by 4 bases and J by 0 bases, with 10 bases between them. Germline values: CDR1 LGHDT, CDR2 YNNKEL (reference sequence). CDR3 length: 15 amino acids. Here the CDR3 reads CASSPLATSYNEQFF. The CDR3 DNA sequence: TGTGCCAGCAGCCCGTTAGCGACCTCCTACAATGAGCAGTTCTTC.

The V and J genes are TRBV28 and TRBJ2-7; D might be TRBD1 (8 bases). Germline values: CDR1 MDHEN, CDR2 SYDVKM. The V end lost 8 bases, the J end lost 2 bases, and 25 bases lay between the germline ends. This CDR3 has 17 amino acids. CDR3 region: CASPLGQGGPGPYEQYF. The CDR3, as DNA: TGTGCCAGCCCATTAGGACAGGGAGGGCCTGGGCCCTACGAGCAGTACTTC.